This T cell receptor (beta chain) was sequenced in a study of shared clonotypes between healthy human individuals. Trimming shortened V by 6 bases and J by 2 bases, and 11 bases separated the two germline ends. CDR1 SQVTM and CDR2 ANQGSEA come from the germline V gene. The CDR3 has 13 residues. CD45RO-negative cells were positively selected for CCR7, leaving out terminally differentiated effector memory CD45RA+ cells. Researchers divided each subset's genomic DNA evenly across several immunoSEQ plates. Clones were sequenced by immunoSEQ multiplex PCR, and TCRdb holds only the in-frame ones, with some missing. The sample lists millions of clones, roughly 94% occurring once.

This sequence originates from a man between 18 and 35 years old in good health. The V gene is TRBV29-1, the J gene TRBJ2-1; a possible D gene is TRBD1 (6 bases). Source material: naive CD8+ T cells sorted from blood. CDR3 DNA: TGCAGCGTAGCGGACAGCGCCTACAATGAGCAGTTCTTC. Translation gives CSVADSAYNEQFF.